The present entry profiles one TCR beta chain with its context. Its antigen is not identified. Data came from immunoSEQ multiplex PCR; TCRdb stores just in-frame clones and leaves some out. The sample includes tens of thousands of clones, over 80% of them seen just once. This entry comes from a study of PD-1 blockade in classical Hodgkin lymphoma. V dropped 3 bases and J dropped 2; count of bases not matched to a gene: 3. The CDR3 has 14 amino acids. Germline CDR1 SGHNT, CDR2 YENEEA. Study results and limitations: At baseline, newly diagnosed patients reportedly showed less TCR diversity than healthy donors. Diversity in CD4+ TCRs, unlike that measured in CD8+ TCRs, had risen significantly by C4D1.

Sample time point: cycle 4 day 1 (C4D1), after more than five weeks of nivolumab. Relapses following autologous stem cell transplantation were seen in all patients, with brentuximab vedotin exposure varying. Magnetic negative selection purified CD4+ T cells from thawed PBMCs. The study recorded best responses of complete response, partial response or progressive disease. This specimen was CD4+ T cells from blood, taken before the fourth cycle of nivolumab. The V call is TRBV11-3, the J call TRBJ2-7; TRBD1 matches at 8 bases. This sequence was found in a human donor with classical Hodgkin lymphoma. The CDR3 DNA is TGTGCCAGCAGCTTTTCAGGGGGCCCCTACGAGCAGTACTTC. It is translated as CASSFSGGPYEQYF.